Listed here are 28 T cell receptor beta chains from one sample, sequenced in a study of shared T cell receptors in the human thymus. Sequencing was performed with immunoSEQ multiplex PCR; in TCRdb, only in-frame clones are kept and a portion is missing. The sample has hundreds of thousands of clones; around 87% are singletons. The sample also formed part of further work on human thymus T cells.

The sample consisted of thymocytes. The origin of the receptors is a boy less than two years old with a congenital heart defect.

The rearrangement links TRBV28 to TRBJ2-2, with 15 bases that match TRBD2. The CDR3 runs 19 residues. Trimming removed 6 bases from V and 5 bases from J; junction bases left unmatched: 13. Germline V gene lookup returns CDR1 MDHEN and CDR2 SYDVKM. The CDR3 protein is CASSPTGTSGRLRTGELFF. The CDR3 DNA reads as TGTGCCAGCAGCCCGACCGGGACTAGCGGGAGGCTTCGGACCGGGGAGCTGTTTTTT.

This clone is a singleton in its sample. One junction end disagrees with the germline gene, perhaps due to a read error. This rearrangement joins TRBV20-1 to TRBJ2-5; D is undetermined. Germline V gene data show CDR1 as DFQATT and CDR2 as SNEGSKA (reference sequence). The length of the CDR3 is 8 residues. CDR3 coding DNA: TGTTCAGCGGAGACCCAGTACTTC. Translation: CSAETQYF.

The chain has TRBV5-4 and TRBJ2-1, with 11 nucleotides matching TRBD2. V lost 1 base, J lost 1 base, and 7 bases stayed unmatched. CDR1 SGHNT and CDR2 YYREEE come from the germline V gene (reference sequence). The CDR3 has 18 amino acids. CDR3 DNA sequence: TGTGCCAGCAGCTTGTCTGCTAGCGGGGGGTTTTCCTACAATGAGCAGTTCTTC. Its translation is CASSLSASGGFSYNEQFF. The whole variable domain, remainder taken from reference TRBV5-4 and TRBJ2-1, is ETGVTQSPTHLIKTRGQQVTLRCSSQSGHNTVSWYQQALGQGPQFIFQYYREEENGRGNFPPRFSGLQFPNYSSELNVNALELDDSALYLCASSLSASGGFSYNEQFFGPGTRLTVL.

This chain connects TRBV19 to TRBJ2-7; D uncertain. The CDR3 runs to 13 residues. V lost 3 bases and J 8 bases, leaving 14 bases between the germline ends. CDR1 and CDR2 from the germline V gene are LNHDA and SQIVND (reference sequence). CDR3 bases: TGTGCCAGTAGTATGTCTAGGAATACTCAGCAGTACTTC. Its protein product is CASSMSRNTQQYF.

CDR3 in amino acids: CASSLADTGLQPQHF. As DNA, the CDR3 is TGTGCCAGCAGCTTAGCAGATACAGGGCTGCAGCCCCAGCATTTT. The V call is TRBV7-2, the J call TRBJ1-5; a possible D gene is TRBD1 (6 bases). The germline gives CDR1 SGHTA, CDR2 FQGNSA. The CDR3 extends over 15 amino acids. V was shortened by 0 bases and J by 7 bases, with 13 bases between the two germline ends.

The table lists this clone with a few counts. The chain is built from TRBV4-1 and TRBJ2-5, with 8 bases aligning to TRBD1. Near its end, the DNA agrees better with TRBJ2-7, so the J call may be wrong. Germline V lookup: CDR1 MGHRA, CDR2 YSYEKL. The CDR3 length is 18 residues. The CDR3 protein is CASSQEEGSGQVSYEQYF. For the CDR3, the DNA is TGCGCCAGCAGCCAAGAAGAAGGGTCGGGACAGGTCTCCTACGAGCAGTACTTC.

For this clone: Relative to the germline gene, one junction end is altered; a read error may explain this. V is TRBV5-8 and J is TRBJ2-5, with D tentatively TRBD1 (6 bases). This CDR3 comprises 13 residues. Germline CDR1 and CDR2: SGHTS and YDEGEE. The CDR3, as DNA: TGTGCCAGCAGCTTGACGACAGGAGAGGCCCAGTACTTC. As protein: CASSLTTGEAQYF.

The chain uses TRBV25-1 and TRBJ1-2, with 7 bases fitting TRBD1. This CDR3 is 12 amino acids long. From germline, CDR1 is MGHDK and CDR2 SYGVNS. The V gene end was trimmed by 4 bases and the J gene end by 7 bases; junction bases not matched to a gene: 3. This CDR3 is CASSVQGCGYTF. CDR3 in DNA: TGTGCCAGCAGTGTACAGGGGTGTGGCTACACCTTC.

This clone was seen just once. The junction shows a germline mismatch at one end, possibly a read error. The chain uses TRBV5-1 and TRBJ2-7, with TRBD1 as a possible D gene (7 bases). Germline-derived CDR1 and CDR2 are SGHRS and YFSETQ. The CDR3 runs 14 residues. The CDR3 region is CASSPDRTIHEQYF. CDR3 DNA sequence: TGTGCCAGCAGCCCGGACAGGACTATTCACGAGCAGTACTTC. Full variable domain (missing parts from reference TRBV5-1 and TRBJ2-7): KAGVTQTPRYLIKTRGQQVTLSCSPISGHRSVSWYQQTPGQGLQFLFEYFSETQRNKGNFPGRFSGRQFSNSRSEMNVSTLELGDSALYLCASSPDRTIHEQYFGPGTRLTVT.

This chain links TRBV19 with TRBJ2-7, with 12 positions matching TRBD2. With 5 bases clipped from V and 4 bases from J, the junction kept 12 bases outside the gene matches. Germline V lookup: CDR1 LNHDA, CDR2 SQIVND (reference sequence). The CDR3 is 17 amino acids. The DNA for the CDR3 is TGTGCCAGTAGTTTCGGGACTAGCGGGCCCACGGGGTACGAGCAGTACTTC. Amino acids: CASSFGTSGPTGYEQYF.

The gene calls are TRBV30 and TRBJ1-4; D is possibly TRBD1 (6 bases). The CDR3 length is 15 residues. Germline CDR1 is GTSNPN and CDR2 is SVGIG (reference sequence). V lost 3 bases and J 5 bases, leaving 16 bases between the germline ends. CDR3 sequence (DNA): TGTGCCTGGAGAAAAAGACAGGTCAGAAATGAAAAACTGTTTTTT. It codes for CAWRKRQVRNEKLFF.

The chain is built from TRBV27 and TRBJ1-6; D perhaps matches TRBD1 (6 bases). This CDR3 has 14 amino acids. The germline V gene encodes CDR1 MNHEY and CDR2 SMNVEV (reference sequence). The ends were cut back, 8 bases at V and 10 bases at J, with 18 bases in the middle. The CDR3 is CASAPGQEESPLHF. The CDR3 coding sequence is TGTGCCAGCGCCCCGGGACAAGAGGAATCACCCCTCCACTTT.

This rearrangement joins TRBV11-2 to TRBJ2-7, with D unresolved. CDR3 size: 15 residues. Germline V gene data show CDR1 as SGHAT and CDR2 as FQNNGV. The V gene lost 5 bases and the J gene lost 0 bases, with 14 bases spanning the gap. This chain's CDR3 is CASSTRHRSSYEQYF. The CDR3 DNA reads as TGTGCCAGCAGCACCCGACACCGCAGCTCCTACGAGCAGTACTTC.

A single count supports this clone. The chain combines TRBV7-9 with TRBJ2-7; D possibly corresponds to TRBD2 (6 bases). V lost 4 bases and J lost 5, with 18 bases in between. The CDR3 runs to 15 residues. CDR1 is SEHNR, CDR2 FQNEAQ, per germline (reference sequence). The CDR3 DNA reads TGTGCCAGCAGCTGCCACCCGGGGACTCTAAACGAGCAGTACTTC. It codes for CASSCHPGTLNEQYF.

The rearrangement joins TRBV5-4 to TRBJ2-1; TRBD2 aligns across 11 bases. Germline trimming cut 4 bases from V and 5 bases from J; bases unmatched to any gene: 17. This CDR3 has 19 amino acids. Germline V lookup: CDR1 SGHNT, CDR2 YYREEE (reference sequence). The CDR3 DNA reads TGTGCCAGCAGCCCCATCGGAGACTTCGGGACTAGCGGAGACAATGAGCAGTTCTTC. It specifies CASSPIGDFGTSGDNEQFF.

Concerning this clone: The junction departs from germline at one end; a sequencing error may be responsible. The rearrangement links TRBV5-8 to TRBJ1-5; 8 bases are shared with TRBD1. The length of the CDR3 is 12 residues. The germline gives CDR1 SGHTS, CDR2 YDEGEE. The CDR3, as DNA: TGTGCCAGCAGCTTGGGACAGGGGTGGCGAGATTTT. Encoded protein: CASSLGQGWRDF.

This clone was observed once. The chain joins TRBV4-3 to TRBJ2-5, with 8 bases matching TRBD2. Germline V gene sequence: CDR1 LGHNA, CDR2 YSLEER. The length of the CDR3 is 18 residues. With V trimmed by 0 bases and J by 5 bases, 14 bases remained unmatched. This CDR3 is CASSQDPSGGPGVETQYF. CDR3 DNA: TGCGCCAGCAGCCAAGATCCCAGCGGGGGCCCAGGGGTTGAGACCCAGTACTTC.

This clone appeared a few times. The chain combines TRBV5-1 with TRBJ1-1; a weak D match, TRBD1 (6 bases). CDR1 is SGHRS and CDR2 is YFSETQ in the germline V gene. CDR3 length: 15 amino acids. The V end lost 0 bases, the J end lost 2 bases, and 11 bases lay between the germline ends. The CDR3, as DNA: TGCGCCAGCAGCTTGGATCACAGGGAAAACACTGAAGCTTTCTTT. Translated, it gives CASSLDHRENTEAFF.

The rearrangement uses TRBV20-1 and TRBJ1-1; no clear D. The CDR3 is made up of 11 amino acids. Germline assignment: CDR1 DFQATT and CDR2 SNEGSKA (reference sequence). Written as DNA, the CDR3 is TGCACCCGGGAAAGGAACACTGAAGCTTTCTTT. This sequence encodes CTRERNTEAFF.

J is TRBJ1-2 and V is TRBV30, with D maybe TRBD1 (6 bases). This CDR3 has 14 amino acids. CDR1 is GTSNPN, CDR2 SVGIG, per germline (reference sequence). V lost 1 base and J 0 bases, leaving 9 bases between the germline ends. The CDR3 is CAWSGWDTNYGYTF. CDR3 DNA: TGTGCCTGGAGTGGTTGGGACACTAACTATGGCTACACCTTC.

The chain joins TRBV4-3 to TRBJ2-7, with a weak D call TRBD1 (5 bases). The ends were cut back, 1 base at V and 3 bases at J, with 19 bases in the middle. Germline CDR1 reads LGHNA; CDR2 reads YSLEER. The CDR3 is 17 residues long. This chain's CDR3 is CASSQGVGHLLGYEQYF. The CDR3 nucleotides are TGCGCCAGCAGCCAAGGAGTCGGACACTTACTCGGCTACGAGCAGTACTTC.

This rearrangement joins TRBV5-8 to TRBJ1-1; no firm D call. In germline, CDR1 is SGHTS, CDR2 YDEGEE. This CDR3 has 15 amino acids. Deletions cut 0 bases from V and 7 bases from J, with 16 bases between. CDR3 coding DNA: TGTGCCAGCAGCTTGGATAAGGAGGGAAAAGTTGAAGCTTTCTTT. Translation: CASSLDKEGKVEAFF. Full variable domain (outside the CDR3, taken from reference TRBV5-8 and TRBJ1-1): EAGVTQSPTHLIKTRGQQATLRCSPISGHTSVYWYQQALGLGLQFLLWYDEGEERNRGNFPPRFSGRQFPNYSSELNVNALELEDSALYLCASSLDKEGKVEAFFGQGTRLTVV.

This clone was counted between two and nine times. V is TRBV7-9 and J is TRBJ1-3; TRBD1 agrees at 8 bases. V lost 4 bases, J lost 2 bases, and 4 bases stayed unmatched. Germline V gene sequence: CDR1 SEHNR, CDR2 FQNEAQ (reference sequence). The CDR3 has 15 residues. The CDR3 here is CASSYTGGAGNTIYF. The CDR3 nucleotides are TGTGCCAGCAGCTACACAGGGGGGGCTGGAAACACCATATATTTT. The complete variable domain, with remaining parts taken from reference TRBV7-9 and TRBJ1-3, reads DTGVSQNPRHKITKRGQNVTFRCDPISEHNRLYWYRQTLGQGPEFLTYFQNEAQLEKSRLLSDRFSAERPKGSFSTLEIQRTEQGDSAMYLCASSYTGGAGNTIYFGEGSWLTVV.

The V gene is TRBV5-1, the J gene TRBJ2-2; D might be TRBD1 (5 bases). CDR1 and CDR2 from the germline V gene are SGHRS and YFSETQ. Trimming stripped 0 bases from V and 0 bases from J, with 12 bases between. This CDR3 contains 17 residues. CDR3 DNA sequence: TGCGCCAGCAGCTTGGTAAACAGGCAGACGAACACCGGGGAGCTGTTTTTT. Encoded protein: CASSLVNRQTNTGELFF.

The chain combines TRBV9 with TRBJ2-7; TRBD2 matches 9 bases. Germline CDR1 and CDR2: SGDLS and YYNGEE. The CDR3 has 13 residues. V gave up 4 bases and J gave up 4 bases; unmatched junction bases: 3. CDR3 residues: CASSLSGGYEQYF. The CDR3 coding sequence is TGTGCCAGCAGCTTGAGCGGGGGGTACGAGCAGTACTTC.

The chain is built from TRBV5-1 and TRBJ2-2; tentatively, D is TRBD2 (6 bases). Trimming left V 0 bases short and J 3 bases short, with 18 bases between. The CDR3 contains 18 residues. Germline V gene lookup returns CDR1 SGHRS and CDR2 YFSETQ. The CDR3 reads CASSLEFVAPSDTGELFF. CDR3 nucleotide sequence: TGCGCCAGCAGCTTGGAGTTTGTGGCCCCTAGCGACACCGGGGAGCTGTTTTTT.

The chain recombines TRBV4-3 with TRBJ2-5, with 11 bases identical to TRBD2. Per the germline V gene, CDR1 is LGHNA and CDR2 is YSLEER. The CDR3 has 16 amino acids. Trimming at V came to 4 bases and at J to 1 base, leaving 5 bases not matched to a gene. In nucleotides, the CDR3 is TGCGCCAGCAGCCGTCGACTAGCGGGAATCCAAGAGACCCAGTACTTC. Protein sequence: CASSRRLAGIQETQYF.

In this sample, this clone turned up once. The chain is built from TRBV15 and TRBJ1-3; 7 nucleotides match TRBD1. The CDR3 has 14 residues. V was clipped by 6 bases and J by 0 bases; unmatched bases: 2. The germline V gene has CDR1 LNHNV and CDR2 YYDKDF (reference sequence). CDR3 sequence (DNA): TGTGCCACCAGACAGGGGCTCTCTGGAAACACCATATATTTT. Translated, it gives CATRQGLSGNTIYF.